The 9 T cell receptor beta chains below all came from one sample that was sequenced in a study of OX40 agonist ivuxolimab in advanced cancers. TCRdb's copy holds only in-frame clones and misses some; the assay was immunoSEQ multiplex PCR. The sample records about 96,000 clones, under 85% being singletons. The specimen comprised CD4+ or CD8+ T cells sorted from blood, sampled in a trial of the OX40 agonist ivuxolimab. The source of these receptors is an adult with an advanced solid tumor such as melanoma, head and neck, liver or kidney cancer.

The chain couples TRBV15 to TRBJ2-3, with TRBD2 identical over 9 bases. The germline gives CDR1 LNHNV, CDR2 YYDKDF (reference sequence). This CDR3 has 17 residues. V gave up 0 bases and J gave up 2 bases; unmatched junction bases: 6. CDR3 residues: CATSRDQTSGNTDTQYF. The CDR3 nucleotides are TGTGCCACCAGCAGAGATCAGACTAGCGGTAACACAGATACGCAGTATTTT.

The rearrangement joins TRBV20-1 to TRBJ1-2; no reliable D call. The CDR3 length is 9 residues. Germline V gene sequence: CDR1 DFQATT, CDR2 SNEGSKA (reference sequence). Trimming removed 2 bases from V and 6 bases from J, with 1 base in between. DNA for the CDR3: TGCAGTGCTAGAAATGGCTACACCTTC. It encodes CSARNGYTF.

V usage is TRBV10-1 and J usage is TRBJ2-4; D is unclear. The CDR3 spans 16 residues. Trimming took 0 bases from V and 0 from J, leaving 9 bases between them. Germline lookup yields CDR1 WNHNN and CDR2 SYGVQD (reference sequence). This CDR3 reads CASSESPSLAKNIQYF. The DNA for the CDR3 is TGCGCCAGCAGTGAGTCGCCCTCCCTAGCCAAAAACATTCAGTACTTC.

The V and J genes are TRBV5-6 and TRBJ2-2; 10 bases align to TRBD2. Losses at the gene ends were 0 bases for V and 6 bases for J; bases not matched to a gene: 5. The germline V gene has CDR1 SGHDT and CDR2 YYEEEE. CDR3 length equals 16 residues. The CDR3 loop is CASSLGLAGVAGELFF. In DNA, the CDR3 is TGTGCCAGCAGCTTGGGGCTAGCGGGGGTCGCCGGGGAGCTGTTTTTT.

The rearrangement joins TRBV7-9 to TRBJ1-1; no reliable D call. The germline V gene has CDR1 SEHNR and CDR2 FQNEAQ (reference sequence). V dropped 1 base and J dropped 9 bases, with 9 bases sitting between them. The CDR3 is made up of 12 amino acids. CDR3 protein: CASSLDYFQAFF. CDR3 bases: TGTGCCAGCAGCTTAGATTATTTTCAAGCTTTCTTT.

The rearrangement uses TRBV6-1 and TRBJ2-6, with D uncertain. The CDR3 sequence is 16 residues long. The V and J ends lost 4 bases and 1 base respectively, with 11 bases between them. The germline CDR1 and CDR2 sequences are MNHNS and SASEGT. CDR3 coding DNA: TGTGCCAGCAGTGCGTCCCCCGGGTCTGGGGCCAACGTCCTGACTTTC. It is translated as CASSASPGSGANVLTF.

This sequence joins TRBV6-5 and TRBJ2-7, with D possibly being TRBD2 (6 bases). V was trimmed by 0 bases and J by 6 bases, leaving 18 bases between them. CDR1 is MNHEY, CDR2 SVGAGI, per germline. This CDR3 spans 16 amino acids. CDR3 sequence: CASSYSMAGHLLEQYF. CDR3 nucleotide sequence: TGTGCCAGCAGTTACTCTATGGCGGGGCATCTCCTCGAGCAGTACTTC.

The CDR3 coding sequence is TGTGCCAGCAGCCAAGCCGAGGCGGGGGCGGGGAATGAGCAGTTCTTC. Translation gives CASSQAEAGAGNEQFF. The V and J genes are TRBV4-2 and TRBJ2-1; possibly TRBD2 for D (7 bases). Germline V gene sequence: CDR1 LGHNA, CDR2 YNFKEQ. Trimming removed 1 base at V and 7 bases at J, with 17 bases between. The CDR3 consists of 16 residues.

The J gene is TRBJ2-1, the V gene TRBV4-2, with no clear D. The V end lost 0 bases, the J end lost 4 bases, and 7 bases lay between the germline ends. The CDR3 covers 14 residues. Germline values: CDR1 LGHNA, CDR2 YNFKEQ. CDR3 sequence reads: CASSQDGPYNEQFF. CDR3 DNA sequence: TGTGCCAGCAGCCAAGACGGCCCGTACAATGAGCAGTTCTTC.